This is a list of T cell receptor beta chains from one sample in a study of OX40 agonist ivuxolimab in advanced cancers. Some clones are missing from TCRdb's copy, which holds only in-frame ones; the method was immunoSEQ multiplex PCR. Of about 61,000 clones listed, approximately 90% are singletons. Source: CD4+ or CD8+ T cells sorted from blood, taken in a trial of the OX40 agonist ivuxolimab. These receptors were taken from an adult with an advanced solid tumor such as melanoma, head and neck, liver or kidney cancer. Both conserved end residues are part of each CDR3. D genes are given only for firm matches. The listing skips clone size in some rows; elsewhere it reads once, few, many or a size class.

j_gene | v_gene | abundance | d_gene | CDR3nt | CDR3aa
TRBJ1-1 | TRBV2 | - | - | TGTGCCAGCAGCCAACACGGGGACACTGAAGCTTTCTTT | CASSQHGDTEAFF
TRBJ2-7 | TRBV4-1 | - | TRBD2 | TGCGCCAGCAGCCTGGGGGGGGGCTCCTACGAGCAGTACTTC | CASSLGGGSYEQYF
TRBJ1-3 | TRBV5-1 | - | - | TGCGCCAGCAGCGCCGGGACTCCCGCGGCTGGAAACACCATATATTTT | CASSAGTPAAGNTIYF
TRBJ1-1 | TRBV7-9 | once | - | TGTGCCAGCAGCTTAAGAGAGAACACTGAAGCTTTCTTT | CASSLRENTEAFF
TRBJ1-5 | TRBV6-5 | - | - | TGTGCCAGCAGATTGACAGGCAATCAGCCCCAGCATTTT | CASRLTGNQPQHF
TRBJ1-1 | TRBV7-6 | - | - | TGTGCCAGCAGCTTAGGGTTAAAAGCTTTCTTT | CASSLGLKAFF
TRBJ2-4 | TRBV11-2 | once | TRBD2 | TGTGCCAGCAGCCCCCGTTGGGGAGGGGTGGCCAAAAACATTCAGTACTTC | CASSPRWGGVAKNIQYF
TRBJ2-2 | TRBV11-3 | - | TRBD2 | TGTGCCAGCAGCTCGTCGGCGGGGGGCTGGACCGGGGAGCTGTTTTTT | CASSSSAGGWTGELFF
TRBJ1-1 | TRBV10-2 | - | - | TGCGCCAGCAGTCGGGACGCAATAGGGGGAGTTAACACTGAAGCTTTCTTT | CASSRDAIGGVNTEAFF
TRBJ2-7 | TRBV6-1 | - | TRBD1 | TGTGCCAGCAGTCTGGGGACAGGGGACTCCGAGCAGTACTTC | CASSLGTGDSEQYF
TRBJ1-1 | TRBV7-9 | few | - | TGTGCCAGCAGCTTACTCGGGAACACTGAAGCTTTCTTT | CASSLLGNTEAFF
TRBJ1-2 | TRBV6-5 | - | - | TGTGCCAGCAGTTACTTGGGCACAGCTAACTATGGCTACACCTTC | CASSYLGTANYGYTF
TRBJ1-2 | TRBV7-2 | - | - | TGTGCCAGCAGCTTAGTACCCCAGGGACCGATGTATGGCTACACCTTC | CASSLVPQGPMYGYTF
TRBJ2-7 | TRBV10-3 | few | - | TGTGCCATCAGTGTTCTCGGTGCGGCGAGCGGTTCCTACGAGCAGTACTTC | CAISVLGAASGSYEQYF
TRBJ2-1 | TRBV29-1 | - | - | TGCAGCGTTCAGCGTTATCCAACCCTCCCGAGCCCTAATGAGCAGTTCTTC | CSVQRYPTLPSPNEQFF
TRBJ2-4 | TRBV7-8 | - | - | TGTGCCAGCAGCTTAGCGAAGAAAAACATTCAGTACTTC | CASSLAKKNIQYF